The 6 T cell receptor beta chains below were found in one sample sequenced in a study of cytomegalovirus exposure and HLA in healthy donors. The PCR contained 60 Vbeta and 13 Jbeta primers. Clones were read by immunoSEQ multiplex PCR, and TCRdb kept only the in-frame ones, dropping some. Across 150,000 to 250,000 clones, the top ten clones capture roughly 0.74% of the sample. Sequenced input: PBMCs. These receptor sequences come from a boy between 10 and 17 years old in good health and CMV-seronegative.

V is TRBV5-1 and J is TRBJ1-1; D unclear. CDR1 is SGHRS, CDR2 YFSETQ, per germline. V dropped 4 bases and J dropped 7 bases, with 14 bases sitting between them. The CDR3 loop spans 13 amino acids. The CDR3 nucleotides are TGCGCCAGCAGCGTTCCCGACGGGGTTGAAGCTTTCTTT. Translated: CASSVPDGVEAFF.

The genes are TRBV7-2 and TRBJ1-2; 7 bases agree with TRBD1. The junction had 7 bases not matched to a gene; V was cut back by 1 base and J by 5 bases. Per the germline V gene, CDR1 is SGHTA and CDR2 is FQGNSA. The CDR3 spans 15 residues. This chain's CDR3 is CASSLGGTAGYGYTF. CDR3 nucleotide sequence: TGTGCCAGCAGCTTAGGAGGGACAGCTGGGTATGGCTACACCTTC.

The chain links TRBV11-2 to TRBJ2-4; 12 bases match TRBD1. Germline loops: CDR1 SGHAT, CDR2 FQNNGV. This CDR3 comprises 18 residues. Trimming removed 1 base from V and 3 bases from J; junction bases left unmatched: 7. CDR3 bases: TGTGCCAGCAGCTTAGCGGGAGGGACAGGGGGCGTCAAAAACATTCAGTACTTC. It is translated as CASSLAGGTGGVKNIQYF.

The chain combines TRBV19 with TRBJ1-1, with D possibly being TRBD1 (6 bases). Germline V lookup: CDR1 LNHDA, CDR2 SQIVND (reference sequence). The CDR3 is 12 amino acids. The V and J ends lost 4 bases and 5 bases respectively, with 8 bases between them. CDR3 amino acids: CASSRDITEAFF. Written as DNA, the CDR3 is TGTGCCAGTAGTAGGGACATAACTGAAGCTTTCTTT.

The V and J genes are TRBV12-5 and TRBJ2-3, with 10 bases identical to TRBD1. V dropped 5 bases and J dropped 7; count of bases not matched to a gene: 6. The CDR3 has 14 amino acids. CDR1 is LGHNT, CDR2 FRNRAP, per germline. The CDR3 coding sequence is TGTGCTAGTGGTACGACAGGGGGCACGTATACGCAGTATTTT. This sequence encodes CASGTTGGTYTQYF.

V and J are TRBV27 and TRBJ1-5; no clear D. The CDR3 covers 16 residues. CDR1 is MNHEY, CDR2 SMNVEV, per germline (reference sequence). The V gene lost 3 bases and the J gene lost 0 bases, with 12 bases spanning the gap. The CDR3 region is CASSLNGYYSNQPQHF. The CDR3 coding sequence is TGTGCCAGCAGTTTGAACGGCTACTATAGCAATCAGCCCCAGCATTTT.